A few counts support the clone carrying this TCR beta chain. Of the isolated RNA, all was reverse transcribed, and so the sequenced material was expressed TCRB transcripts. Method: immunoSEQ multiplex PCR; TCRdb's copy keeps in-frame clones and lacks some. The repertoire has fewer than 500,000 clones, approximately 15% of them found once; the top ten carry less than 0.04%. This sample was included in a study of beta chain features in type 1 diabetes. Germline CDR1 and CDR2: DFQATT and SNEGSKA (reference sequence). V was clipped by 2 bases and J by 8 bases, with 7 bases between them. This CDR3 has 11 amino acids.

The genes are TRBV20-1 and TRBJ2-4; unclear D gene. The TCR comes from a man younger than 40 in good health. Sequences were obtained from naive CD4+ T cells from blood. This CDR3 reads CSARQLDIQYF. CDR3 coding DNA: TGCAGTGCTAGACAGTTGGACATTCAGTACTTC.